Listed below are T cell receptor beta chains from one sample, sequenced in a study of blood T cell repertoires in COVID-19. The protocol was immunoSEQ multiplex PCR, while the TCRdb copy is restricted to in-frame clones and leaves out a portion. The sample lists approximately 260,000 clones; around 89% were seen once. Sequences were obtained from peripheral blood. The receptors stem from a woman between 55 and 75 years old with COVID-19, enrolled during active disease. CDR3s include the opening cysteine and the closing phenylalanine or tryptophan. The D gene is left open where the match is weak. Size tells how often a clone was seen (once, few, many) or the class of an expanded clone, and some rows leave it out.

d_gene	abundance	j_gene	v_gene	CDR3aa	CDR3nt
.	.	TRBJ1-6	TRBV21-1	CASSQRTNSPLHF	TGTGCCAGCAGCCAACGGACAAATTCACCCCTCCACTTT
TRBD1	.	TRBJ1-5	TRBV25-1	CASSGQGRQPQHF	TGTGCCAGCAGTGGACAGGGCAGGCAGCCCCAGCATTTT
TRBD1	.	TRBJ1-1	TRBV2	CASSLARTGNTEAFF	TGTGCCAGCAGCCTCGCCAGGACAGGGAACACTGAAGCTTTCTTT
.	.	TRBJ2-5	TRBV7-3	CASSPGTPGETQYF	TGTGCCAGCAGTCCCGGGACACCCGGAGAGACCCAGTACTTC
.	once	TRBJ2-1	TRBV9	CASSVARQKGGSEQFF	TGTGCCAGCAGCGTAGCGAGACAAAAGGGGGGGAGTGAGCAGTTCTTC
.	.	TRBJ1-2	TRBV4-3	CASSQDPINLSYGYTF	TGCGCCAGCAGCCAAGACCCAATCAACCTATCCTATGGCTACACCTTC
TRBD1	.	TRBJ1-1	TRBV19	CASSTRTGGKTFF	TGTGCCAGTAGTACACGGACAGGGGGGAAAACTTTCTTT
TRBD1	.	TRBJ1-6	TRBV4-1	CASSPTIQTGGSSPLHF	TGCGCCAGCAGCCCCACCATACAGACAGGGGGAAGTTCACCCCTCCACTTT
.	once	TRBJ2-1	TRBV3-1/TRBV3-2	CASSQDHLGRRFF	TGTGCCAGCAGCCAAGATCACCTGGGGCGGCGGTTCTTC
TRBD2	.	TRBJ2-2	TRBV5-4	CASSLGLAGGTGELFF	TGTGCCAGCAGCTTGGGTCTAGCGGGGGGGACCGGGGAGCTGTTTTTT
TRBD1	.	TRBJ1-1	TRBV2	CATKTGVAYTEAFF	TGTGCCACCAAGACAGGGGTAGCCTACACTGAAGCTTTCTTT
TRBD1	.	TRBJ1-1	TRBV6-2/TRBV6-3	CASSYRGREAFF	TGTGCCAGCAGTTACAGGGGGCGTGAAGCTTTCTTT
.	.	TRBJ2-7	TRBV29-1	CSALENEQYF	TGCAGCGCCCTAGAGAACGAGCAGTACTTC
.	few	TRBJ1-2	TRBV5-6	CASSTRPLRDGYTF	TGTGCCAGCAGCACCCGGCCCCTGAGGGATGGCTACACCTTC
.	.	TRBJ1-1	TRBV14	CASSRGIRPEAFF	TGTGCCAGCAGCCGAGGTATAAGACCTGAAGCTTTCTTT
TRBD2	.	TRBJ2-2	TRBV5-1	CASSVVAGPYTGELFF	TGCGCCAGCAGCGTCGTAGCGGGGCCCTACACCGGGGAGCTGTTTTTT